The sequence of this TCR beta chain was determined in a study of cytomegalovirus exposure and HLA in healthy donors. Broader study findings: The classifier was said to identify cytomegalovirus status with high specificity and sensitivity. One cluster of highly shared sequence variants probably arose as a sequencing artifact. According to a later analysis, most TCR beta chains associated with CMV appeared HLA-restricted. Researchers reported in a later analysis that a missense DCLRE1C variant was tied to TCR beta V- and J-gene trimming.

The PCR ran on 60 Vbeta and 13 Jbeta primers. Profiling relied on immunoSEQ multiplex PCR, and the TCRdb table lists in-frame clones only, not all of them. The profile covers approximately 150,000 clones, with roughly 76% appearing a single time and 4.9% taken by the ten largest. This CDR3 contains 15 residues. Germline lookup yields CDR1 ENHRY and CDR2 SYGVKD. Trimming shortened V by 8 bases and J by 10 bases, and 21 bases separated the two germline ends. The table lists this clone with a few counts. Its antigen remains unidentified. Sequencing was performed on PBMCs. This TCR was sampled from a young woman in good health and CMV-seropositive. The V call is TRBV10-3, the J call TRBJ1-6; D possibly corresponds to TRBD1 (6 bases). The CDR3 DNA is TGTGCCATCCGGGCAGGGGAAAATCTAGTCTCACCCCTCCACTTT. This encodes CAIRAGENLVSPLHF.